One sample yielded the 16 T cell receptor beta chains listed below, sequenced in a study of blood T cell repertoires in COVID-19. Clones were read by immunoSEQ multiplex PCR, and TCRdb kept only the in-frame ones, dropping some. The sample carries 120,000 to 150,000 clones, around 80% recorded once. The sequencing sample was made of peripheral blood. The receptors here all came from a human donor in a cohort sampled during active COVID-19.

Concerning this clone: Compared with germline, one end of the junction differs, possibly owing to a read error. This chain connects TRBV19 to TRBJ1-5; possible D gene TRBD1, 5 bases. The CDR3 totals 12 residues. Germline lookup yields CDR1 LNHDA and CDR2 SQIVND (reference sequence). The CDR3 nucleotides read TGTGCCAGTAGTTACCTAGACGGTGCCAGGGATTTT. Its translation: CASSYLDGARDF.

This sequence joins TRBV9 and TRBJ2-1, with no clear D. Trimming removed 0 bases at V and 4 bases at J, with 14 bases between. Germline CDR1 SGDLS, CDR2 YYNGEE. The CDR3 loop spans 16 amino acids. In DNA, the CDR3 is TGTGCCAGCAGCGTAGAGCCAGCACTACAATACAATGAGCAGTTCTTC. Amino acid sequence: CASSVEPALQYNEQFF.

The rearrangement links TRBV18 to TRBJ1-1; D is unresolved. Germline-derived CDR1 and CDR2 are KGHSH and LQKENI. The CDR3 runs to 17 residues. Between the trimmed V and J ends, which lost 2 bases and 0 bases, there was a span of 16 bases. In DNA form, the CDR3 reads TGTGCCAGCTCACCAACTCAAGTCGGCAGGATGAACACTGAAGCTTTCTTT. Translated: CASSPTQVGRMNTEAFF.

The chain uses TRBV5-4 and TRBJ2-1; 9 positions agree with TRBD2. CDR1 is SGHNT, CDR2 YYREEE, per germline (reference sequence). V gave up 0 bases and J gave up 9 bases; unmatched junction bases: 7. The CDR3 has 15 amino acids. CDR3 in DNA: TGTGCCAGCAGCTTGGCTGGGACTAGCCCCACTGAGCAGTTCTTC. Its translation: CASSLAGTSPTEQFF.

This clone is a singleton in its sample. The chain links TRBV5-1 to TRBJ2-1; no definite D call. The CDR3 spans 13 residues. Per the germline V gene, CDR1 is SGHRS and CDR2 is YFSETQ. Trimming pared 0 bases from V and 4 bases from J, leaving 5 bases between. In nucleotides, the CDR3 is TGCGCCAGCAGCTTGGGGCAGTACAATGAGCAGTTCTTC. Translated, it gives CASSLGQYNEQFF. Based on the CDR3 plus reference TRBV5-1 and TRBJ2-1, the full variable domain is KAGVTQTPRYLIKTRGQQVTLSCSPISGHRSVSWYQQTPGQGLQFLFEYFSETQRNKGNFPGRFSGRQFSNSRSEMNVSTLELGDSALYLCASSLGQYNEQFFGPGTRLTVL.

The rearrangement links TRBV3-1 (or the pseudogene TRBV3-2) to TRBJ2-3, with 8 nucleotides matching TRBD2. CDR1 is LGHDT, CDR2 YNNKEL, per germline (reference sequence). CDR3 size: 17 residues. The trim removed 3 bases at V and 2 bases at J, leaving 10 bases unmatched. The CDR3 is CASSQGGGPFPTDTQYF. The CDR3 nucleotides read TGTGCCAGCAGCCAGGGCGGGGGGCCTTTCCCCACAGATACGCAGTATTTT.

The J gene is TRBJ2-1, the V gene TRBV27, with 14 bases matching TRBD2. The V gene end was trimmed by 7 bases and the J gene end by 2 bases; junction bases not matched to a gene: 1. This CDR3 is 15 amino acids long. Germline V gives CDR1 MNHEY, CDR2 SMNVEV (reference sequence). CDR3: CASKTSGGAYNEQFF. In nucleotides, the CDR3 is TGTGCCAGCAAGACTAGCGGGGGGGCCTACAATGAGCAGTTCTTC.

This chain connects TRBV7-2 to TRBJ1-2; D call uncertain. The CDR3 extends over 16 amino acids. Trimming stripped 1 base from V and 7 bases from J, with 19 bases between. Germline V lookup: CDR1 SGHTA, CDR2 FQGNSA. CDR3 nucleotide sequence: TGTGCCAGCAGCTTAGGGTCTAATCTTCCGTATCCTGGCTACACCTTC. Translating it yields CASSLGSNLPYPGYTF.

This chain's CDR3 is CASSLGTSGGRTYNEQFF. The CDR3, as DNA: TGTGCCAGCAGCTTGGGGACTAGCGGGGGGCGAACCTACAATGAGCAGTTCTTC. This chain links TRBV5-4 with TRBJ2-1; 14 nucleotides match TRBD2. CDR3 length: 18 amino acids. V shed 0 bases and J 2 bases; nucleotides not matched to a gene: 4. The germline V gene has CDR1 SGHNT and CDR2 YYREEE (reference sequence).

This chain uses TRBV19 with TRBJ1-6; 10 nucleotides agree with TRBD1. After removal of 5 bases from V and 5 bases from J, the junction contained 6 bases not matched to a gene. This CDR3 has 16 amino acids. Germline V gene sequence: CDR1 LNHDA, CDR2 SQIVND (reference sequence). CDR3 sequence reads: CASSHRQGANNSPLHF. Here the CDR3 DNA reads TGTGCCAGTAGTCACCGACAGGGGGCTAATAATTCACCCCTCCACTTT.

This clone was recorded only once. This chain joins TRBV12-3 or TRBV12-4 and TRBJ1-2, with D unresolved. Trimming removed 5 bases at V and 2 bases at J, with 6 bases between. The CDR3 loop spans 12 amino acids. In DNA form, the CDR3 reads TGTGCCAGCAGTCTCCTAAACTATGGCTACACCTTC. Amino acid sequence: CASSLLNYGYTF.

The chain links TRBV19 to TRBJ2-3, with TRBD1 matching over 7 bases. The junction had 6 bases not matched to a gene; V was cut back by 9 bases and J by 3 bases. Germline V CDR1 and CDR2: LNHDA, SQIVND (reference sequence). The CDR3 has 13 residues. This CDR3 is CASNRQGTDTQYF. CDR3 in DNA: TGTGCCAGCAATAGACAGGGAACAGATACGCAGTATTTT.

The V call is TRBV5-1, the J call TRBJ2-6; weak D call: TRBD1 (6 bases). The germline V and J ends were trimmed by 0 bases and 0 bases, with 13 bases remaining between them. The CDR3 length is 18 residues. In germline, CDR1 is SGHRS, CDR2 YFSETQ. CDR3 region: CASSLAGQFDSGANVLTF. CDR3 sequence (DNA): TGCGCCAGCAGCTTGGCGGGACAATTCGACTCTGGGGCCAACGTCCTGACTTTC. Together with reference TRBV5-1 and TRBJ2-6, the CDR3 gives the full variable domain: KAGVTQTPRYLIKTRGQQVTLSCSPISGHRSVSWYQQTPGQGLQFLFEYFSETQRNKGNFPGRFSGRQFSNSRSEMNVSTLELGDSALYLCASSLAGQFDSGANVLTFGAGSRLTVL.

The V call is TRBV11-3, the J call TRBJ2-1, with a weak D call TRBD2 (6 bases). V was shortened by 2 bases and J by 6 bases, with 14 bases between the two germline ends. Germline V gene data show CDR1 as SGHNT and CDR2 as YENEEA. The CDR3 loop spans 15 amino acids. The CDR3 coding sequence is TGTGCCAGCAGCTTAACGGCGGGGCTTTTCAATGAGCAGTTCTTC. The encoded protein is CASSLTAGLFNEQFF. Supplemented by reference TRBV11-3 and TRBJ2-1, the full variable domain reads EAGVVQSPRYKIIEKKQPVAFWCNPISGHNTLYWYLQNLGQGPELLIRYENEEAVDDSQLPKDRFSAERLKGVDSTLKIQPAELGDSAVYLCASSLTAGLFNEQFFGPGTRLTVL.

The chain recombines TRBV5-4 with TRBJ2-5, with 10 nucleotides matching TRBD2. Per germline, CDR1 SGHNT and CDR2 YYREEE (reference sequence). The CDR3 runs to 16 residues. V shed 0 bases and J 5 bases; nucleotides not matched to a gene: 7. CDR3 bases: TGTGCCAGCAGCTTGGCCCCAGCGGGGGGGTTGGAGACCCAGTACTTC. Its translation is CASSLAPAGGLETQYF. The full variable domain, with the rest looked up from reference TRBV5-4 and TRBJ2-5, is ETGVTQSPTHLIKTRGQQVTLRCSSQSGHNTVSWYQQALGQGPQFIFQYYREEENGRGNFPPRFSGLQFPNYSSELNVNALELDDSALYLCASSLAPAGGLETQYFGPGTRLLVL.

As regards this clone: An end of the junction does not agree with germline; a read error may underlie this. The chain has TRBV29-1 and TRBJ1-1; 7 nucleotides align to TRBD1. Looked up from germline, CDR1 is SQVTM and CDR2 is ANQGSEA. The CDR3 spans 13 residues. Written as DNA, the CDR3 is TGCAGCGTCGAAGGGACAGCCAACACTGAAGCTTTCTTT. Translating it yields CSVEGTANTEAFF.